The 17 T cell receptor beta chains in this list originate from one sample, sequenced in a study of CD8+CD57+ T cells in acquired aplastic anemia. TCR beta VDJ and CDR3 were profiled, and genomic DNA was the template. TCRdb re-called the reads through MiXCR, storing one row per CDR3 protein. The data contain some 68,000 distinct CDR3 sequences, 50% to 55% of them singletons. The specimen sequenced was sorted CD4+, CD8+, or CD8+CD57+ T cells (not recorded which) from PBMCs. Receptor source: a human donor in good health, serving as a control.

This chain connects TRBV7-3 to TRBJ2-1, with no clear D. The germline V and J ends were trimmed by 0 bases and 7 bases, with 7 bases remaining between them. Germline V gene data show CDR1 as SGHTA and CDR2 as FQGTGA. The CDR3 extends over 13 amino acids. The CDR3: CASSLTRENEQFF. The CDR3 nucleotides read TGTGCCAGCAGCTTAACGAGAGAGAATGAGCAGTTCTTC.

This clonotype was found many times. The rearrangement links TRBV7-9 to TRBJ1-5; D remains unclear. The CDR3 is 18 residues long. Trimming took 1 base from V and 0 from J, leaving 16 bases between them. Germline CDR1 reads SEHNR; CDR2 reads FQNEAQ (reference sequence). In DNA form, the CDR3 reads TGTGCCAGCAGCTTAGTTGCTGCGGGAAGGGTTAGCAATCAGCCCCAGCATTTT. Its protein is CASSLVAAGRVSNQPQHF.

With regard to this clonotype: Since the CDR3 does not end with the conserved phenylalanine or tryptophan, this likely comes from a read error. Because the CDR3's place on the DNA is in doubt, the DNA is left out and the CDR3 is given as listed by TCRdb. The chain employs TRBV10-3 and TRBJ2-7; TRBD2 is taken as the D call from the table, unchecked against the DNA. Looked up from germline, CDR1 is ENHRY and CDR2 is SYGVKD. The CDR3 totals 13 residues, both ends included. CDR3 sequence reads: CAISGTSGGPTET.

This clonotype was recorded at least ten times. The junction shows a germline mismatch at one end, possibly a read error. V and J are TRBV11-3 and TRBJ2-2; possibly TRBD2 for D (6 bases). Per germline, CDR1 SGHNT and CDR2 YENEEA. The CDR3 consists of 14 residues. The CDR3 region has the DNA TGTGCCAGCAGCTTAGTAACATCCACCGGGGGGCTGTTTTTT. Its protein is CASSLVTSTGGLFF. The whole variable domain, remainder taken from reference TRBV11-3 and TRBJ2-2, is EAGVVQSPRYKIIEKKQPVAFWCNPISGHNTLYWYLQNLGQGPELLIRYENEEAVDDSQLPKDRFSAERLKGVDSTLKIQPAELGDSAVYLCASSLVTSTGGLFFGEGSRLTVL.

This clonotype has a handful of counts. This chain uses TRBV20-1 with TRBJ2-1; D gene unclear. Germline-derived CDR1 and CDR2 are DFQATT and SNEGSKA (reference sequence). Trimming pared 6 bases from V and 7 bases from J, leaving 10 bases between. This CDR3 comprises 11 residues. The chain's CDR3 is CSAVEVNEQFF. CDR3 bases: TGCAGTGCCGTCGAGGTAAATGAGCAGTTCTTC.

The chain carries TRBV15 and TRBJ1-6; D ambiguous. V lost 0 bases, J lost 7 bases, and 10 bases lay in between. The germline gives CDR1 LNHNV, CDR2 YYDKDF (reference sequence). This CDR3 is built from 15 residues. The DNA for the CDR3 is TGTGCCACCAGCAGAGAAAGGGCTCGGAATTCACCCCTCCACTTT. It translates to CATSRERARNSPLHF.

The gene calls are TRBV25-1 and TRBJ2-7; no clear D gene. V was cut by 1 base and J by 6 bases, with 4 bases left in between. This CDR3 contains 11 residues. The germline V gene encodes CDR1 MGHDK and CDR2 SYGVNS. In nucleotides, the CDR3 is TGTGCCAGCAGTGAATTGATCGAGCAGTACTTC. The encoded protein is CASSELIEQYF.

This clonotype was seen at least ten times. The chain is built from TRBV15 and TRBJ2-3; 9 bases map to TRBD2. The CDR3 contains 19 residues. Germline loops: CDR1 LNHNV, CDR2 YYDKDF (reference sequence). V lost 1 base, J lost 2 bases, and 13 bases stayed unmatched. CDR3 sequence: CATSRGWLAGRFFTDTQYF. CDR3 sequence (DNA): TGTGCCACCAGCAGAGGATGGCTAGCGGGGCGATTCTTCACAGATACGCAGTATTTT. Full variable domain (remainder filled in from reference TRBV15 and TRBJ2-3): DAMVIQNPRYQVTQFGKPVTLSCSQTLNHNVMYWYQQKSSQAPKLLFHYYDKDFNNEADTPDNFQSRRPNTSFCFLDIRSPGLGDTAMYLCATSRGWLAGRFFTDTQYFGPGTRLTVL.

The CDR3 nucleotides read TGTGCCAGCACCGAGACAGGGTACTCCTACGAGCAGTACTTC. As protein: CASTETGYSYEQYF. The chain has TRBV9 and TRBJ2-7; 7 positions agree with TRBD1. The CDR3 runs to 14 residues. V dropped 6 bases and J dropped 0; count of bases not matched to a gene: 6. CDR1 and CDR2 from the germline V gene are SGDLS and YYNGEE. The full variable domain, its missing parts supplied by reference TRBV9 and TRBJ2-7, is DSGVTQTPKHLITATGQRVTLRCSPRSGDLSVYWYQQSLDQGLQFLIQYYNGEERAKGNILERFSAQQFPDLHSELNLSSLELGDSALYFCASTETGYSYEQYFGPGTRLTVT.

CDR3: CATSDSGSAWDTEAFF. CDR3 in DNA: TGTGCCACCAGTGATTCAGGGTCGGCGTGGGACACTGAAGCTTTCTTT. The V and J genes are TRBV24-1 and TRBJ1-1; D possibly corresponds to TRBD1 (5 bases). CDR3 length equals 16 residues. The V gene's germline CDR1 is KGHDR and CDR2 SFDVKD. V was trimmed by 2 bases and J by 3 bases, leaving 15 bases between them.

This clonotype was observed many times. The chain couples TRBV14 to TRBJ2-7; 8 bases are a match to TRBD2. The germline V gene has CDR1 SGHDN and CDR2 FVKESK. J was trimmed by 2 bases and V by 6 bases; bases with no gene match: 9. CDR3 length equals 15 residues. The CDR3 DNA reads TGTGCCAGCAGTCCTATAGCGGGAAGCGCCTACGAGCAGTACTTC. Amino acid sequence: CASSPIAGSAYEQYF.

The chain uses TRBV14 and TRBJ2-5; no definite D call. The CDR3 extends over 15 amino acids. Germline CDR1 reads SGHDN; CDR2 reads FVKESK. Deletions cut 4 bases from V and 1 base from J, with 13 bases between. Here the CDR3 DNA reads TGTGCCAGCAGCCTCGACCGACCTCCCCAAGAGACCCAGTACTTC. As protein: CASSLDRPPQETQYF.

This clonotype was seen ten or more times. The chain joins TRBV5-1 to TRBJ2-1; D remains ambiguous. Looked up from germline, CDR1 is SGHRS and CDR2 is YFSETQ. With 1 base removed from V and 3 bases from J, the gap between germline ends came to 8 bases. The CDR3 covers 14 residues. DNA for the CDR3: TGCGCCAGCAGCTTGTTGGGGAACTACAATGAGCAGTTCTTC. It specifies CASSLLGNYNEQFF.

The V call is TRBV10-3, the J call TRBJ2-1; D is unresolved. Deletions cut 0 bases from V and 6 bases from J, with 9 bases between. Germline CDR1 ENHRY, CDR2 SYGVKD. CDR3 length: 14 residues. The DNA of the CDR3 is TGTGCCATCAGTGAGTCGGCTTCTCCCAATGAGCAGTTCTTC. Translated, it gives CAISESASPNEQFF.

A note on this clonotype: This CDR3 is missing its conserved last phenylalanine or tryptophan, likely due to a read error. The DNA is left out, because the CDR3 cannot be placed on it with certainty; the CDR3 is given as TCRdb lists it. The chain joins TRBV29-1 to TRBJ2-2. The germline V gene has CDR1 SQVTM and CDR2 ANQGSEA. The CDR3 is made up of 11 amino acids, end residues included. CDR3 loop: CSVEDTGELFY.

The genes are TRBV24-1 and TRBJ2-7, with unresolved D. There are 11 residues in the CDR3. V was pared by 4 bases and J by 10 bases, with 10 bases between. Germline V gene data show CDR1 as KGHDR and CDR2 as SFDVKD. In nucleotides, the CDR3 is TGTGCCACCAGTGAGCTGGGCCACCAGTACTTC. Translation: CATSELGHQYF.

The rearrangement joins TRBV28 to TRBJ1-5; D is perhaps TRBD1 (5 bases). Germline values: CDR1 MDHEN, CDR2 SYDVKM. The V end was cut by 1 base, the J end by 2 bases, with 9 bases between. The CDR3 loop spans 15 amino acids. The CDR3 sequence is CASSLSGLGNQPQHF. The CDR3 bases are TGTGCCAGCAGTTTATCGGGGCTTGGCAATCAGCCCCAGCATTTT. The full variable domain, with the rest looked up from reference TRBV28 and TRBJ1-5, is DVKVTQSSRYLVKRTGEKVFLECVQDMDHENMFWYRQDPGLGLRLIYFSYDVKMKEKGDIPEGYSVSREKKERFSLILESASTNQTSMYLCASSLSGLGNQPQHFGDGTRLSIL.